This TCR beta chain was captured in a study of CD8 T cells in ankylosing spondylitis. Study results and caveats: Researchers reportedly found disease-linked clones significantly enriched in matched ankylosing spondylitis synovial fluid. A subset of motif variants has previously been described in the synovial fluid and blood of reactive arthritis.

V shed 6 bases and J 6 bases; nucleotides not matched to a gene: 4. Germline V gives CDR1 SEHNR, CDR2 FQNEAQ (reference sequence). CDR3 length: 14 residues. TCRdb independently ran MiXCR on the 5' RACE reads; one entry per CDR3 protein. The sample records around 300,000 distinct CDR3 sequences, around a tenth being singletons. This clonotype appeared many times. No antigen is known for it. The TCR comes from a female donor with ankylosing spondylitis or in good health (not recorded which). This sequence joins TRBV7-9 and TRBJ2-1; 11 nucleotides align to TRBD2. The sequenced sample was blood, either unsorted or a sorted T cell fraction (not recorded which). This CDR3 reads CASSPLAGGNEQFF. The CDR3 bases are TGTGCCAGCAGTCCCCTAGCGGGAGGCAATGAGCAGTTCTTC.